The 29 T cell receptor beta chains below come from one sample, sequenced in a study of shared clonotypes between healthy human individuals. Method: immunoSEQ multiplex PCR; TCRdb's copy keeps in-frame clones and lacks some. This table holds 2 million to 2.5 million clones, more than 85% found once. Sequenced material: naive CD4+ T cells from PBMCs. Stated subset: CD45RA+ positively selected. The receptors originated from a man younger than 35 in good health. Some clones in this sample may be carry-over from other donors' samples.

The V gene is TRBV5-1, the J gene TRBJ2-1, with TRBD1 identical over 7 bases. There are 15 residues in the CDR3. J lost 4 bases, V lost 3 bases, and 7 bases had no gene match. Germline lookup yields CDR1 SGHRS and CDR2 YFSETQ. The CDR3 bases are TGCGCCAGCAGCTCCGGACAGGCGCAGTACAATGAGCAGTTCTTC. Encoded protein: CASSSGQAQYNEQFF. The whole variable domain, filled in from reference TRBV5-1 and TRBJ2-1, reads KAGVTQTPRYLIKTRGQQVTLSCSPISGHRSVSWYQQTPGQGLQFLFEYFSETQRNKGNFPGRFSGRQFSNSRSEMNVSTLELGDSALYLCASSSGQAQYNEQFFGPGTRLTVL.

The CDR3 protein is CASNGPGPPRDETQYF. CDR3 nucleotide sequence: TGTGCCAGCAATGGACCGGGACCCCCAAGGGATGAGACCCAGTACTTC. The chain is built from TRBV2 and TRBJ2-5; D could derive from TRBD1 or TRBD2 (5 bases each). Germline-derived CDR1 and CDR2 are SNHLY and FYNNEI. The V end lost 7 bases, the J end lost 5 bases, and 23 bases lay between the germline ends. The CDR3 sequence is 16 residues long.

The chain has TRBV5-1 and TRBJ2-5, with TRBD2 identical over 16 bases. Germline CDR1 is SGHRS and CDR2 is YFSETQ. The trim removed 4 bases at V and 0 bases at J, leaving 3 bases unmatched. This CDR3 comprises 17 residues. This CDR3 is CASSRGLAGGYQETQYF. For the CDR3, the DNA is TGCGCCAGCAGCCGGGGACTAGCGGGAGGGTACCAAGAGACCCAGTACTTC. Full variable domain (outside the CDR3, taken from reference TRBV5-1 and TRBJ2-5): KAGVTQTPRYLIKTRGQQVTLSCSPISGHRSVSWYQQTPGQGLQFLFEYFSETQRNKGNFPGRFSGRQFSNSRSEMNVSTLELGDSALYLCASSRGLAGGYQETQYFGPGTRLLVL.

The chain joins TRBV27 to TRBJ1-1; D may be TRBD1 (5 bases). Between the trimmed V and J ends, which lost 1 base and 4 bases, there was a span of 22 bases. The CDR3 extends over 18 amino acids. Per germline, CDR1 MNHEY and CDR2 SMNVEV (reference sequence). The CDR3 spells CASSLYSGRDLLGTEAFF. The CDR3 nucleotides read TGTGCCAGCAGTTTATATTCGGGACGGGACCTTTTGGGCACTGAAGCTTTCTTT.

The chain links TRBV4-3 to TRBJ1-5, with D maybe TRBD1 (6 bases). In germline, CDR1 is LGHNA, CDR2 YSLEER. This CDR3 has 15 residues. V was shortened by 0 bases and J by 5 bases, with 11 bases between the two germline ends. The CDR3 spells CASSQEYRAHQPQHF. In DNA form, the CDR3 reads TGCGCCAGCAGCCAAGAGTACAGGGCGCATCAGCCCCAGCATTTT.

In its sample, this clone was seen once. J is TRBJ2-7 and V is TRBV5-1; the D is unclear. The CDR3 is 17 amino acids. Germline V CDR1 and CDR2: SGHRS, YFSETQ. V lost 4 bases to trimming and J lost 0 bases, with 20 bases between them. The CDR3 sequence: CASSDPRGTSGSYEQYF. As DNA, the CDR3 is TGCGCCAGCAGCGATCCCCGCGGAACTTCGGGCTCCTACGAGCAGTACTTC. The entire variable domain, with the rest obtained from reference TRBV5-1 and TRBJ2-7, is as follows: KAGVTQTPRYLIKTRGQQVTLSCSPISGHRSVSWYQQTPGQGLQFLFEYFSETQRNKGNFPGRFSGRQFSNSRSEMNVSTLELGDSALYLCASSDPRGTSGSYEQYFGPGTRLTVT.

The chain couples TRBV27 to TRBJ2-1; 9 nucleotides agree with TRBD2. The V and J ends lost 4 bases and 4 bases, in that order; junction bases with no gene match: 2. CDR3 size: 14 residues. Germline-derived CDR1 and CDR2 are MNHEY and SMNVEV (reference sequence). The CDR3 spells CASSWLAGYNEQFF. The CDR3 nucleotides are TGTGCCAGCAGTTGGCTAGCGGGGTACAATGAGCAGTTCTTC.

J is TRBJ2-2 and V is TRBV28; D may match TRBD1 or TRBD2 (5 bases each). The CDR3 totals 18 residues. The V gene's germline CDR1 is MDHEN and CDR2 SYDVKM. V dropped 2 bases and J dropped 4 bases, with 20 bases sitting between them. DNA of the CDR3: TGTGCCAGCAGTTTACCGGGACCGCAACTGCGGAGCACCGGGGAGCTGTTTTTT. It codes for CASSLPGPQLRSTGELFF.

The chain has TRBV6-5 and TRBJ1-2; possibly TRBD1 for D (5 bases). Germline loops: CDR1 MNHEY, CDR2 SVGAGI. The CDR3 length is 15 residues. Trimming took off 2 bases at V and 0 bases at J, with 10 bases between the two ends. The CDR3 DNA is TGTGCCAGCAGTTACCGACAGTTGTCTAACTATGGCTACACCTTC. Encoded protein: CASSYRQLSNYGYTF.

This chain connects TRBV27 to TRBJ1-1; 8 bases map to TRBD1. The ends lost 5 bases at V and 4 bases at J; junction bases unmatched: 6. The germline gives CDR1 MNHEY, CDR2 SMNVEV (reference sequence). CDR3 length: 14 amino acids. The CDR3 DNA reads as TGTGCCAGCAGTCCCGGACAGGGTTCCACTGAAGCTTTCTTT. Protein: CASSPGQGSTEAFF.

As concerns this clone: This same CDR3 is encoded by further DNA sequences in the sample. This rearrangement joins TRBV4-2 to TRBJ2-5; 8 bases are a match to TRBD2. Germline assignment: CDR1 LGHNA and CDR2 YNFKEQ. The CDR3 is made up of 15 amino acids. Trimming took 1 base from V and 2 from J; bases not matched to a gene: 3. The chain's CDR3 is CASSQAGGSQETQYF. The CDR3 DNA is TGTGCCAGCAGCCAAGCGGGAGGGAGTCAAGAGACCCAGTACTTC.

The V gene is TRBV28, the J gene TRBJ1-5; tentatively, D is TRBD1 (5 bases). Germline CDR1 reads MDHEN; CDR2 reads SYDVKM. This CDR3 is 15 amino acids long. Trimming removed 5 bases from V and 7 bases from J, with 18 bases in between. CDR3 loop: CASSRPWTLLQPQHF. In nucleotides, the CDR3 is TGTGCCAGCAGTCGCCCGTGGACACTGCTACAGCCCCAGCATTTT.

As for this clone: This sample includes further DNA sequences coding for the same CDR3. The chain uses TRBV30 and TRBJ2-5; 15 bases are a match to TRBD2. Per the germline V gene, CDR1 is GTSNPN and CDR2 is SVGIG (reference sequence). V gave up 4 bases and J gave up 5 bases; unmatched junction bases: 5. This CDR3 contains 15 residues. This chain's CDR3 is CAWTPGLAGGETQYF. CDR3 sequence (DNA): TGTGCCTGGACCCCCGGACTAGCGGGAGGGGAGACCCAGTACTTC.

The V gene is TRBV5-1, the J gene TRBJ2-1; D not resolved. The V gene's germline CDR1 is SGHRS and CDR2 YFSETQ. V was trimmed by 0 bases and J by 8 bases, leaving 12 bases between them. This CDR3 has 14 residues. The CDR3 DNA reads as TGCGCCAGCAGCTTGGGGGCCCCTCGGGATGAGCAGTTCTTC. It is translated as CASSLGAPRDEQFF.

The chain couples TRBV30 to TRBJ1-2; 9 nucleotides align to TRBD1. J was trimmed by 0 bases and V by 3 bases; bases with no gene match: 5. This CDR3 comprises 15 residues. Germline CDR1 and CDR2: GTSNPN and SVGIG (reference sequence). CDR3 residues: CAWRQGASANYGYTF. The CDR3 DNA reads TGTGCCTGGAGACAGGGGGCCAGCGCTAACTATGGCTACACCTTC.

This chain links TRBV5-1 with TRBJ2-3, with D unclear. Germline V gene data show CDR1 as SGHRS and CDR2 as YFSETQ. CDR3 length: 16 residues. With 0 bases removed from V and 0 bases from J, the gap between germline ends came to 11 bases. CDR3 sequence reads: CASSLESSLSTDTQYF. The CDR3 DNA is TGCGCCAGCAGCTTGGAGAGCTCCCTAAGCACAGATACGCAGTATTTT.

With respect to this clone: At the DNA level, this CDR3 is encoded by other sequences in the same sample as well. The chain joins TRBV20-1 to TRBJ1-2; D uncertain. V lost 6 bases, J lost 6 bases, and 11 bases lay in between. The CDR3 has 11 amino acids. Germline assignment: CDR1 DFQATT and CDR2 SNEGSKA (reference sequence). The CDR3 loop is CSASLRDGYTF. For the CDR3, the DNA is TGCAGTGCCTCCCTTCGGGATGGCTACACCTTC.

The chain combines TRBV7-2 with TRBJ1-2, with D maybe TRBD1 (5 bases). V gave up 5 bases and J gave up 4 bases, with 11 bases separating them. The length of the CDR3 is 13 residues. Looked up from germline, CDR1 is SGHTA and CDR2 is FQGNSA. CDR3 protein: CASSHGQLYGYTF. The CDR3 bases are TGTGCCAGCAGCCACGGACAACTCTATGGCTACACCTTC.

The genes are TRBV5-6 and TRBJ2-6; D remains unclear. The V and J ends lost 0 bases and 0 bases respectively, with 10 bases between them. The CDR3 loop spans 17 amino acids. Germline V gives CDR1 SGHDT, CDR2 YYEEEE. CDR3 nucleotides: TGTGCCAGCAGCTTGGTCGCCAGATACTCTGGGGCCAACGTCCTGACTTTC. Its translation: CASSLVARYSGANVLTF.

This chain connects TRBV28 to TRBJ1-3; weak D call: TRBD1 (5 bases). This CDR3 region has 14 residues. Germline V lookup: CDR1 MDHEN, CDR2 SYDVKM. Trimming left V 4 bases short and J 4 bases short, with 11 bases between. CDR3 nucleotide sequence: TGTGCCAGCAGTTCCGGGACTTGGGGAAACACCATATATTTT. Translation gives CASSSGTWGNTIYF.

The CDR3 bases are TGTGCCATCAGTGGGATATGGACGGACAGAGGGGACAATGAGCAGTTCTTC. Amino acid sequence: CAISGIWTDRGDNEQFF. The gene calls are TRBV10-3 and TRBJ2-1; TRBD1 is a possible D gene (6 bases). V was shortened by 4 bases and J by 5 bases, with 21 bases between the two germline ends. CDR3 size: 17 residues. CDR1 ENHRY and CDR2 SYGVKD come from the germline V gene.

V is TRBV7-9 and J is TRBJ2-1, with 9 nucleotides matching TRBD1. Germline V gives CDR1 SEHNR, CDR2 FQNEAQ (reference sequence). The CDR3 loop spans 18 amino acids. V lost 5 bases and J lost 0; bases outside the gene matches: 11. CDR3: CASSILPGQGISYNEQFF. CDR3 coding DNA: TGTGCCAGCAGCATACTACCGGGACAGGGAATCTCCTACAATGAGCAGTTCTTC.

V and J are TRBV15 and TRBJ2-7, with TRBD1 matching over 7 bases. The J segment lost 2 bases and the V segment lost 0 bases, leaving 7 bases of the junction unmatched. Germline values: CDR1 LNHNV, CDR2 YYDKDF (reference sequence). This CDR3 has 16 residues. As DNA, the CDR3 is TGTGCCACCAGCAGAGAGCGATTGACAGGGACCTACGAGCAGTACTTC. Translated, it gives CATSRERLTGTYEQYF.

Turning to this clone: Different DNA sequences within this sample yield the same CDR3. This chain connects TRBV5-1 to TRBJ1-1, with 7 bases fitting TRBD1. V lost 2 bases, J lost 0 bases, and 4 bases stayed unmatched. Germline V gene sequence: CDR1 SGHRS, CDR2 YFSETQ. The CDR3 totals 15 residues. The CDR3 DNA follows: TGCGCCAGCAGCTTTGACAGGGCAATGAACACTGAAGCTTTCTTT. Protein product: CASSFDRAMNTEAFF.

CDR3 coding DNA: TGTGCCAGCAGTCCCCCCTTTCGGGAGCTTACAGATACGCAGTATTTT. It is translated as CASSPPFRELTDTQYF. The chain has TRBV28 and TRBJ2-3; possibly TRBD2 for D (6 bases). V lost 5 bases to trimming and J lost 3 bases, with 18 bases between them. CDR3 length: 16 amino acids. Looked up from germline, CDR1 is MDHEN and CDR2 is SYDVKM.

The rearrangement joins TRBV25-1 to TRBJ2-3; D is unresolved. CDR1 and CDR2 (germline): MGHDK, SYGVNS. The ends were cut back, 5 bases at V and 0 bases at J, with 9 bases in the middle. The CDR3 is 14 residues long. CDR3 residues: CASSQRFSTDTQYF. The CDR3 coding sequence is TGTGCCAGCAGTCAGCGATTTAGCACAGATACGCAGTATTTT.

Concerning this clone: Within the sample, other DNA sequences also encode this same CDR3. The chain joins TRBV9 to TRBJ2-1; D remains unclear. The V end lost 0 bases, the J end lost 3 bases, and 10 bases lay between the germline ends. CDR1 is SGDLS, CDR2 YYNGEE, per germline. This CDR3 has 15 residues. The chain's CDR3 is CASSVAGGFYNEQFF. The CDR3 DNA reads as TGTGCCAGCAGCGTAGCGGGCGGTTTCTACAATGAGCAGTTCTTC.

Only one count was recorded for this clone. The V call is TRBV28, the J call TRBJ2-5; 7 bases match TRBD1. Trimming removed 10 bases from V and 0 bases from J; junction bases left unmatched: 2. The CDR3 totals 12 residues. The germline gives CDR1 MDHEN, CDR2 SYDVKM. The chain's CDR3 is CATRGYQETQYF. In DNA form, the CDR3 reads TGTGCCACCAGGGGGTACCAAGAGACCCAGTACTTC.

Worth noting for this clone: This sample also contains other DNA sequences that code for the same CDR3. The chain is built from TRBV28 and TRBJ2-7, with D tentatively TRBD1 (5 bases). Trimming pared 2 bases from V and 0 bases from J, leaving 5 bases between. The CDR3 is 13 residues long. Looked up from germline, CDR1 is MDHEN and CDR2 is SYDVKM. The CDR3 DNA reads TGTGCCAGCAGTTTAACAGGCTCCTACGAGCAGTACTTC. Translated, it gives CASSLTGSYEQYF.